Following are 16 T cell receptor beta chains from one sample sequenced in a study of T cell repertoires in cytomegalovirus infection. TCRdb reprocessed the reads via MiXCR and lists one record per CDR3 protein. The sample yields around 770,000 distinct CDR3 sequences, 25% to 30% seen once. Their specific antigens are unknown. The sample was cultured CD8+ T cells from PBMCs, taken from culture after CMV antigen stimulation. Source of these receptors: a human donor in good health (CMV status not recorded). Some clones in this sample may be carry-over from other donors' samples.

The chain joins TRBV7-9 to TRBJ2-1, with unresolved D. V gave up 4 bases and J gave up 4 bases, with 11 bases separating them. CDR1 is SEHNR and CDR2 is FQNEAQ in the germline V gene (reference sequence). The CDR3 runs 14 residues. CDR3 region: CASSYLGVYNEQFF. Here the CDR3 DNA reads TGTGCCAGCAGCTACCTCGGCGTGTACAATGAGCAGTTCTTC.

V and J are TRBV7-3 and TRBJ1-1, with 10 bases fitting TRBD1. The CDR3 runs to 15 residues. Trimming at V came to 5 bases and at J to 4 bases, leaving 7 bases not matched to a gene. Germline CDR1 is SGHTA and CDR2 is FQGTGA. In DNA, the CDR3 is TGTGCCAGCAGCAATACGGGACAGGGGAGCACTGAAGCTTTCTTT. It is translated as CASSNTGQGSTEAFF.

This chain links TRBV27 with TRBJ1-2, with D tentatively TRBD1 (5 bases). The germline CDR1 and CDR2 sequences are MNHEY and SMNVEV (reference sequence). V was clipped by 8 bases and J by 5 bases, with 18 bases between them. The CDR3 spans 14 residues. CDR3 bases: TGTGCCAGCGGCACCGGGACGGAGGTTTATGGCTACACCTTC. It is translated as CASGTGTEVYGYTF.

The CDR3 coding sequence is TGTGCCAGCAGTTACCTTCTCCGGGGGATCGGGGAGCTGTTTTTT. The encoded protein is CASSYLLRGIGELFF. V usage is TRBV6-5 and J usage is TRBJ2-2; perhaps TRBD2 as D (6 bases). CDR1 is MNHEY and CDR2 is SVGAGI in the germline V gene. The CDR3 is 15 amino acids. Trimming pared 2 bases from V and 7 bases from J, leaving 14 bases between.

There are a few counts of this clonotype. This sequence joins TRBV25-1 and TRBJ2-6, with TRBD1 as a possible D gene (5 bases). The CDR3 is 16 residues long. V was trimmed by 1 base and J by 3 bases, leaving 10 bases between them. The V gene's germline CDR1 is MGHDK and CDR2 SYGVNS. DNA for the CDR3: TGTGCCAGCAGTGAATTATCAGGGTTTGGGGCCAACGTCCTGACTTTC. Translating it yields CASSELSGFGANVLTF.

CDR3 protein: CASTRQGDTGELFF. The CDR3 bases are TGTGCCAGTACCCGACAGGGTGACACCGGGGAGCTGTTTTTT. This chain connects TRBV28 to TRBJ2-2, with 7 bases lining up with TRBD1. The length of the CDR3 is 14 residues. V lost 9 bases, J lost 3 bases, and 7 bases stayed unmatched. CDR1 is MDHEN, CDR2 SYDVKM, per germline.

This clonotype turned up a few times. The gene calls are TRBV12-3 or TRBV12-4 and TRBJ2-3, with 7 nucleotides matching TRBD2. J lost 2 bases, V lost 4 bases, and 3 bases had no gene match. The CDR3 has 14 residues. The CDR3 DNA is TGTGCCAGCAGTTCCCGGGACTACACAGATACGCAGTATTTT. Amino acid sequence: CASSSRDYTDTQYF.

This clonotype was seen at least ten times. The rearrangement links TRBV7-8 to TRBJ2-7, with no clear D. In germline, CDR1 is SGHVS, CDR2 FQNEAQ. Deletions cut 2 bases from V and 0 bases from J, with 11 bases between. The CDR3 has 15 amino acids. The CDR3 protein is CASSLFGKSSYEQYV. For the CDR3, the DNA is TGTGCCAGCAGCTTATTTGGCAAGAGCTCCTACGAGCAGTACGTC.

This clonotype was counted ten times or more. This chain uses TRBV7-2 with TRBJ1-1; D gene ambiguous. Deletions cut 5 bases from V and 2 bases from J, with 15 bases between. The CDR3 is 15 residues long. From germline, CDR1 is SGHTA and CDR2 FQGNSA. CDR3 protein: CASSPGPYPNTEAFF. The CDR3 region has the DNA TGTGCCAGCAGCCCTGGGCCGTATCCTAACACTGAAGCTTTCTTT.

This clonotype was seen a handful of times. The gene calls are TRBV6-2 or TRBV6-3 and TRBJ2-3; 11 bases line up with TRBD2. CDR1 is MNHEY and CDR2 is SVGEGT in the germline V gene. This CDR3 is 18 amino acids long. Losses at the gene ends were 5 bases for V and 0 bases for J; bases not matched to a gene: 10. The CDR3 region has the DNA TGTGCCAGCAGTACCCTAGCGGGGGGTATGTCTAGCACAGATACGCAGTATTTT. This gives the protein CASSTLAGGMSSTDTQYF.

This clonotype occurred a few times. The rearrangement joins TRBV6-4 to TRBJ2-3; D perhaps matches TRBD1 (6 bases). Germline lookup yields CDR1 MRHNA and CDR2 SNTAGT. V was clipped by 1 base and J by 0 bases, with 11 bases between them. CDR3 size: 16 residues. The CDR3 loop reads CASSDWTDSSTDTQYF. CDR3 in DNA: TGTGCCAGCAGTGACTGGACAGACTCTAGCACAGATACGCAGTATTTT.

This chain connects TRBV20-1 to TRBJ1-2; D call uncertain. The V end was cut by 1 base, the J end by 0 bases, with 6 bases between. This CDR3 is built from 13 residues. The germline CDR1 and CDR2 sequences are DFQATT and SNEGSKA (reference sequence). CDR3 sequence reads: CSARVPSNYGYTF. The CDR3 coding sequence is TGCAGTGCTAGAGTACCCTCTAACTATGGCTACACCTTC.

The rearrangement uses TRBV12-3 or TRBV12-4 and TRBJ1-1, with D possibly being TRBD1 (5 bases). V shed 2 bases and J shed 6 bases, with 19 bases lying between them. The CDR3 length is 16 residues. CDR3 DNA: TGTGCCAGCAGTTTATGGGTCCCGGGACTCGTGCCTGAAGCTTTCTTT. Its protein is CASSLWVPGLVPEAFF.

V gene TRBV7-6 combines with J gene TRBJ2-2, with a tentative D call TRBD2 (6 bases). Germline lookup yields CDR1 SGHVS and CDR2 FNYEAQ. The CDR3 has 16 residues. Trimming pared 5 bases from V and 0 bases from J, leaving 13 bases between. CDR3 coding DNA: TGTGCCAGCAGCGTATTTTCGGGGGCGAACACCGGGGAGCTGTTTTTT. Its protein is CASSVFSGANTGELFF.

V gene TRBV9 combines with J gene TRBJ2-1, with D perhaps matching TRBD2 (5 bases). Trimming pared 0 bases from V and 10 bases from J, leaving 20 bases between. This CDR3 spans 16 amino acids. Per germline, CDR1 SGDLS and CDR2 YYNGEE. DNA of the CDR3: TGTGCCAGCAGCGTAGGGAGGCTCACTCCAGCAAACGAGCAGTTCTTC. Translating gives CASSVGRLTPANEQFF.

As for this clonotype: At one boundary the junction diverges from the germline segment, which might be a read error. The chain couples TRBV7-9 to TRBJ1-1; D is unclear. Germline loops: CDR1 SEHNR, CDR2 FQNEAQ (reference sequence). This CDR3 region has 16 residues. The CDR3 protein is CASSFPATGMNNEAFF. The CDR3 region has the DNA TGTGCCAGCAGCTTTCCTGCGACGGGGATGAACAATGAAGCTTTCTTT.